Shown below are 4 T cell receptor beta chains from a single sample sequenced in a study of tumor-infiltrating lymphocytes in primary liver carcinoma. Germline DNA was also extracted, and blood RNA was taken from unsorted whole blood. The investigators made TCR beta cDNA from roughly 460 ng total RNA, using a constant-region primer. Three nested multiplex PCR rounds of slightly modified ARM-PCR generated TCR beta libraries. PCR rounds one and two used TRBV1-TRBV30 forward primers with a C-beta reverse primer for 10 cycles each. TCRdb reprocessed the multiplex PCR reads with MiXCR, giving one entry per CDR3 protein. Altogether approximately 330,000 distinct CDR3 sequences are present, less than 65% being singletons, with the ten largest covering approximately 5.9%. The specimen was peripheral blood. These receptors originate from a man aged 35 to 55 with primary liver carcinoma and hepatitis B virus infection.

Worth noting for this clonotype: Because it lacks the conserved phenylalanine or tryptophan at the end, this CDR3 is likely a read error. The V call is TRBV11-2, the J call TRBJ2-7; 7 nucleotides line up with TRBD2. Germline CDR1 SGHAT, CDR2 FQNNGV. The CDR3 extends over 12 amino acids. J lost 7 bases, V lost 2 bases, and 2 bases had no gene match. This CDR3 is CASSLPGREQYL. The CDR3 region has the DNA TGTGCCAGCAGCTTACCCGGGAGGGAGCAGTACTTA.

The rearrangement uses TRBV10-3 and TRBJ1-1; no reliable D call. Germline CDR1 and CDR2: ENHRY and SYGVKD. V was trimmed by 3 bases and J by 4 bases, leaving 12 bases between them. This CDR3 comprises 14 residues. The CDR3 DNA reads as TGTGCCATCAGTGATGATACCCGAGGCACTGAAGCTTTCTTT. It is translated as CAISDDTRGTEAFF.

The chain employs TRBV10-3 and TRBJ1-4; 7 positions agree with TRBD1. The germline gives CDR1 ENHRY, CDR2 SYGVKD. This CDR3 is 14 amino acids long. J was trimmed by 3 bases and V by 6 bases; bases with no gene match: 4. CDR3 in DNA: TGTGCCATCAGGCAGGGGGGCTCTAATGAAAAACTGTTTTTT. It is translated as CAIRQGGSNEKLFF.

Regarding this clonotype: The junction departs from the called germline gene at one end, perhaps through a read error. V gene TRBV5-1 combines with J gene TRBJ1-4; possible D gene TRBD1, 5 bases. There are 13 residues in the CDR3. Germline V gives CDR1 SGHRS, CDR2 YFSETQ. The CDR3 DNA sequence: TGCACCAGCAGCTCCGAAGGGGAGGAAAAACTGTTTTTT. Translating it yields CTSSSEGEEKLFF.